The 20 T cell receptor beta chains presented below share a single source sample, sequenced in a study of CD8+ T cells in alopecia areata. RNA was extracted and reverse transcribed into cDNA as the sequencing template. Sequencing used immunoSEQ multiplex PCR; TCRdb keeps in-frame clones, though not all of them. The sample consists of some 180,000 clones, around 63% of them appearing once. The source material was CD4+ T cells sorted from blood, sampled at week 0. Every receptor here comes from a human donor with alopecia areata.

This clone occurred a few times. The V call is TRBV5-1, the J call TRBJ2-7; 9 bases line up with TRBD1. V was clipped by 0 bases and J by 5 bases; unmatched bases: 9. The length of the CDR3 is 16 residues. Per the germline V gene, CDR1 is SGHRS and CDR2 is YFSETQ. In DNA, the CDR3 is TGCGCCAGCAGCTTGGACGCCGGGACAGGGCGGGACGAGCAGTACTTC. Residues: CASSLDAGTGRDEQYF.

This clone was counted only a few times. The rearrangement links TRBV27 to TRBJ2-7, with D perhaps matching TRBD1 or TRBD2 (5 bases each). V shed 3 bases and J shed 6 bases, with 15 bases lying between them. This CDR3 is built from 14 residues. Per the germline V gene, CDR1 is MNHEY and CDR2 is SMNVEV (reference sequence). CDR3 protein: CASSLSSARGEQYF. The DNA of the CDR3 is TGTGCCAGCAGTTTGAGTAGTGCGAGGGGCGAGCAGTACTTC.

This clone has just a few counts. Additional DNA sequences in this sample encode the identical CDR3. J is TRBJ2-6 and V is TRBV6-6; D uncertain. The length of the CDR3 is 13 residues. Trimming took 5 bases from V and 1 from J, leaving 3 bases between them. Germline V gene lookup returns CDR1 MNHNY and CDR2 SVGAGI (reference sequence). CDR3 DNA sequence: TGTGCCAGCAGTGGGTCTGGGGCCAACGTCCTGACTTTC. Its translation: CASSGSGANVLTF.

The V gene is TRBV27, the J gene TRBJ2-3; 7 nucleotides match TRBD2. The trim removed 6 bases at V and 14 bases at J, leaving 17 bases unmatched. Germline V gene sequence: CDR1 MNHEY, CDR2 SMNVEV (reference sequence). The CDR3 spans 14 residues. The CDR3 DNA is TGTGCCAGCAGGATTACAGGCCTGGGGGGAGGGCTGTATTTT. Translated: CASRITGLGGGLYF.

The rearrangement joins TRBV25-1 to TRBJ2-1; D uncertain. V gave up 8 bases and J gave up 4 bases, with 6 bases separating them. Looked up from germline, CDR1 is MGHDK and CDR2 is SYGVNS. The CDR3 has 11 residues. The CDR3, as DNA: TGTGCCAGCGGGCAGTACAATGAGCAGTTCTTC. Its protein is CASGQYNEQFF. The full variable domain, rest sourced from reference TRBV25-1 and TRBJ2-1, is EADIYQTPRYLVIGTGKKITLECSQTMGHDKMYWYQQDPGMELHLIHYSYGVNSTEKGDLSSESTVSRIRTEHFPLTLESARPSHTSQYLCASGQYNEQFFGPGTRLTVL.

As concerns this clone: Other DNA sequences of this sample code for an identical CDR3. The chain combines TRBV5-6 with TRBJ1-2; D perhaps matches TRBD1 (5 bases). The length of the CDR3 is 13 residues. V lost 0 bases, J lost 5 bases, and 8 bases lay in between. The germline gives CDR1 SGHDT, CDR2 YYEEEE. The CDR3 is CASSLGQNYGYTF. The CDR3 nucleotides are TGTGCCAGCAGCTTGGGACAGAATTATGGCTACACCTTC.

The V and J genes are TRBV6-5 and TRBJ2-4; D not certain. The CDR3 consists of 13 residues. V lost 2 bases, J lost 2 bases, and 4 bases lay in between. Germline V gene data show CDR1 as MNHEY and CDR2 as SVGAGI. CDR3 DNA: TGTGCCAGCAGTTACACATCCAAAAACATTCAGTACTTC. Its protein product is CASSYTSKNIQYF.

This clone was seen only a few times. The chain is built from TRBV2 and TRBJ2-7; unclear D gene. Trimming took off 5 bases at V and 1 base at J, with 6 bases between the two ends. The CDR3 loop spans 12 amino acids. Looked up from germline, CDR1 is SNHLY and CDR2 is FYNNEI. Written as DNA, the CDR3 is TGTGCCAGCAGTCCCCAGTCCTACGAGCAGTACTTC. It specifies CASSPQSYEQYF.

The chain joins TRBV2 to TRBJ1-1, with D perhaps TRBD1 (5 bases). Germline V lookup: CDR1 SNHLY, CDR2 FYNNEI. Trimming cost V 3 bases and J 1 base, with 9 bases left between them. This CDR3 is built from 14 residues. DNA of the CDR3: TGTGCCAGCAGTGAGGGGACCAGGAACACTGAAGCTTTCTTT. Protein product: CASSEGTRNTEAFF.

This sequence joins TRBV18 and TRBJ2-3, with D perhaps matching TRBD1 or TRBD2 (5 bases each). Trimming pared 3 bases from V and 6 bases from J, leaving 13 bases between. There are 14 residues in the CDR3. Germline CDR1 reads KGHSH; CDR2 reads LQKENI. CDR3 coding DNA: TGTGCCAGCTCACCGGGGACGAGACGGGATACGCAGTATTTT. Protein product: CASSPGTRRDTQYF. Combining the CDR3 with reference TRBV18 and TRBJ2-3 gives the whole variable domain NAGVMQNPRHLVRRRGQEARLRCSPMKGHSHVYWYRQLPEEGLKFMVYLQKENIIDESGMPKERFSAEFPKEGPSILRIQQVVRGDSAAYFCASSPGTRRDTQYFGPGTRLTVL.

This clone has more than one count but fewer than ten. The CDR3: CASRQGQENSPLHF. CDR3 bases: TGTGCCAGCAGACAGGGACAGGAAAATTCACCCCTCCACTTT. The chain recombines TRBV7-6 with TRBJ1-6, with 8 bases identical to TRBD1. The CDR3 has 14 residues. Germline CDR1 reads SGHVS; CDR2 reads FNYEAQ. V lost 6 bases, J lost 7 bases, and 5 bases stayed unmatched.

The genes are TRBV29-1 and TRBJ2-1; TRBD2 matches 8 bases. This CDR3 is built from 13 residues. With 4 bases clipped from V and 6 bases from J, the junction kept 5 bases outside the gene matches. CDR1 is SQVTM and CDR2 is ANQGSEA in the germline V gene. The CDR3 bases are TGCAGCGTTGGACCGGGACTAGGCAATGAGCAGTTCTTC. Translating gives CSVGPGLGNEQFF.

The chain is built from TRBV4-1 and TRBJ1-2; no clear D. Trimming removed 0 bases at V and 7 bases at J, with 9 bases between. CDR3 length: 13 residues. Germline values: CDR1 MGHRA, CDR2 YSYEKL. This chain's CDR3 is CASSQDLGTGYTF. CDR3 nucleotides: TGCGCCAGCAGCCAAGATCTAGGAACTGGCTACACCTTC.

In regard to this clone: The junction departs from the called germline gene at one end, perhaps through a read error. The CDR3 DNA sequence: TGTGCCAGCAGTGACTCGGGCGGGGGGCCAGATACGCAGTATTTT. It specifies CASSDSGGGPDTQYF. The V and J genes are TRBV6-5 and TRBJ2-3; 8 positions match TRBD2. The CDR3 is 15 amino acids. The V gene's germline CDR1 is MNHEY and CDR2 SVGAGI.

The chain has TRBV20-1 and TRBJ2-1, with D unresolved. The germline V gene encodes CDR1 DFQATT and CDR2 SNEGSKA (reference sequence). CDR3 length: 11 amino acids. Trimming pared 0 bases from V and 10 bases from J, leaving 7 bases between. The CDR3 DNA reads TGCAGTGCTAGAGATCCACCCGAGCAGTTCTTC. It specifies CSARDPPEQFF.

The V gene is TRBV29-1, the J gene TRBJ1-2, with 8 bases matching TRBD1. Germline CDR1 is SQVTM and CDR2 is ANQGSEA. This CDR3 region has 13 residues. With V trimmed by 4 bases and J by 4 bases, 5 bases remained unmatched. DNA for the CDR3: TGCAGCGTTGTTGTAGGACAGGGCTATGGCTACACCTTC. Translated: CSVVVGQGYGYTF.

V is TRBV5-6 and J is TRBJ1-2, with 7 bases aligning to TRBD1. Germline V CDR1 and CDR2: SGHDT, YYEEEE. Losses at the gene ends were 3 bases for V and 8 bases for J; bases not matched to a gene: 7. This CDR3 contains 13 residues. The CDR3 coding sequence is TGTGCCAGCAGCTCTGGGACAGCCGGCGGCTACACCTTC. Encoded protein: CASSSGTAGGYTF.

The chain joins TRBV30 to TRBJ2-5, with no clear D. Per germline, CDR1 GTSNPN and CDR2 SVGIG (reference sequence). V lost 4 bases to trimming and J lost 1 base, with 7 bases between them. This CDR3 has 12 residues. The CDR3 DNA follows: TGTGCCTGGAATACGGGCCAAGAGACCCAGTACTTC. Translating gives CAWNTGQETQYF.

The V gene is TRBV29-1, the J gene TRBJ2-1; D perhaps matches TRBD1 (6 bases). The V end was cut by 7 bases, the J end by 9 bases, with 19 bases between. Germline V lookup: CDR1 SQVTM, CDR2 ANQGSEA. The CDR3 totals 13 residues. CDR3 in DNA: TGCAGCGGGGACCCAACACAGGGTCCTGAGCAGTTCTTC. Amino acids: CSGDPTQGPEQFF.

This clone appeared a single time. The V and J genes are TRBV30 and TRBJ1-5; D perhaps matches TRBD1 (5 bases). The V and J ends lost 0 bases and 0 bases respectively, with 15 bases between them. Germline CDR1 is GTSNPN and CDR2 is SVGIG (reference sequence). The CDR3 is 17 amino acids. The CDR3 region is CAWSVSYRGDSNQPQHF. The CDR3 region has the DNA TGTGCCTGGAGTGTGTCGTATAGGGGCGATAGCAATCAGCCCCAGCATTTT. The variable domain in full, with the rest retrieved from reference TRBV30 and TRBJ1-5, is SQTIHQWPATLVQPVGSPLSLECTVEGTSNPNLYWYRQAAGRGLQLLFYSVGIGQISSEVPQNLSASRPQDRQFILSSKKLLLSDSGFYLCAWSVSYRGDSNQPQHFGDGTRLSIL.